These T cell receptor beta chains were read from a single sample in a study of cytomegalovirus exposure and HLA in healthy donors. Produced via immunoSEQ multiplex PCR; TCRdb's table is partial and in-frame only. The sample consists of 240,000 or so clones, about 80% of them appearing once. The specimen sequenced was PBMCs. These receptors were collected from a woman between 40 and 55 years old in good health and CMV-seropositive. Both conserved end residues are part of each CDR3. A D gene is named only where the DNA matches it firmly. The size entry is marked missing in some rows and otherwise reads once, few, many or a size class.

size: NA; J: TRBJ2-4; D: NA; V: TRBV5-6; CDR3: CASSDSSAKNIQYF; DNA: TGTGCCAGCAGCGACAGTTCAGCCAAAAACATTCAGTACTTC
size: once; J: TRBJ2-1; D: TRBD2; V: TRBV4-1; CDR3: CASSQDVLAGGTYNEQFF; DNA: TGCGCCAGCAGCCAAGATGTGTTGGCGGGGGGAACCTACAATGAGCAGTTCTTC
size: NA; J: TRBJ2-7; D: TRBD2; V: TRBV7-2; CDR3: CASSLRLAGAGEQYF; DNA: TGTGCCAGCAGCTTGCGCCTAGCGGGAGCGGGAGAGCAGTACTTC
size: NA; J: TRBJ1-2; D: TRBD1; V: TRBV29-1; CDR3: CSVDGPGGGYTF; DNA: TGCAGCGTTGATGGGCCAGGGGGCGGCTACACCTTC
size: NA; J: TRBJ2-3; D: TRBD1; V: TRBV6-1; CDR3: CASSEPGGADTQYF; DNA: TGTGCCAGCAGTGAGCCAGGGGGCGCAGATACGCAGTATTTT
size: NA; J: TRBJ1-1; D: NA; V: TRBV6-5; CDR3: CASSYSGAINTEAFF; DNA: TGTGCCAGCAGTTACTCAGGGGCAATAAACACTGAAGCTTTCTTT
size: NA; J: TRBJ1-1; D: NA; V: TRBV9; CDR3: CASSVGQGGTEAFF; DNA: TGTGCCAGCAGCGTAGGCCAGGGCGGCACTGAAGCTTTCTTT
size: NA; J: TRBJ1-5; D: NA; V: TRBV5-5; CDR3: CASSRSGNQPQHF; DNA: TGTGCCAGCAGCCGTAGTGGCAATCAGCCCCAGCATTTT
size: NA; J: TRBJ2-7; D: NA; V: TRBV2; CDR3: CASRVPGIVYEQYF; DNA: TGTGCCAGCAGGGTTCCGGGGATTGTCTACGAGCAGTACTTC
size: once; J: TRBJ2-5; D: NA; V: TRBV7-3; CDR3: CASSRGFQETQYF; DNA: TGTGCCAGCAGCCGGGGGTTCCAAGAGACCCAGTACTTC
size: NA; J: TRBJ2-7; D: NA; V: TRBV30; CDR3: CAWGRGGEQYF; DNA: TGTGCCTGGGGAAGGGGCGGCGAGCAGTACTTC
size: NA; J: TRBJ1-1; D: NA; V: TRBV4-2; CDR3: CASSIVPLNTEAFF; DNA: TGTGCCAGCAGCATAGTCCCCCTGAACACTGAAGCTTTCTTT
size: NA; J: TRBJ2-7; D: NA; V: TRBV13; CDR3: CASSLGPPSSYEQYF; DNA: TGTGCCAGCAGCTTAGGGCCACCGAGCTCCTACGAGCAGTACTTC
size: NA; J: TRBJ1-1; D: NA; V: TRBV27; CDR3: CASSKGGTEAFF; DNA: TGTGCCAGCAGTAAAGGGGGCACTGAAGCTTTCTTT
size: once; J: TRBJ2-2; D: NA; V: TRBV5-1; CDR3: CASSPQTLTKTTGELFF; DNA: TGCGCCAGCAGCCCCCAAACCCTCACAAAAACCACCGGGGAGCTGTTTTTT
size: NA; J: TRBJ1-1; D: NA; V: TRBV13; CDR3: CASSLTRGGTEAFF; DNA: TGTGCCAGCAGCTTAACAAGGGGAGGCACTGAAGCTTTCTTT
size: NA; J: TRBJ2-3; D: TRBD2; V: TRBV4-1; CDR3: CASSQVGSGGAEDTQYF; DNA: TGCGCCAGCAGCCAAGTGGGTAGCGGGGGGGCCGAAGATACGCAGTATTTT
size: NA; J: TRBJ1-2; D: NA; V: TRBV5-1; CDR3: CASSFGVGPGGYTF; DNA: TGCGCCAGCAGCTTTGGGGTGGGGCCAGGAGGCTACACCTTC
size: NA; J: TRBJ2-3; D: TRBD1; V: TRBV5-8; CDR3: CASDRGQGGADTQYF; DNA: TGTGCCAGTGATCGGGGACAGGGGGGCGCAGATACGCAGTATTTT
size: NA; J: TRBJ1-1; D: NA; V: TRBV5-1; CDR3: CASSLVGAGDRAGGTEAFF; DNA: TGCGCCAGCAGCTTGGTGGGGGCAGGGGACCGGGCGGGAGGAACTGAAGCTTTCTTT
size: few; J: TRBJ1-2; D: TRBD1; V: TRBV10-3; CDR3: CAISAGQESYGYTF; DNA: TGTGCCATCAGTGCGGGACAGGAATCTTATGGCTACACCTTC
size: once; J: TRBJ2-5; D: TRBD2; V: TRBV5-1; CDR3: CASSERGGQETQYF; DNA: TGCGCCAGCAGCGAGCGGGGGGGACAAGAGACCCAGTACTTC
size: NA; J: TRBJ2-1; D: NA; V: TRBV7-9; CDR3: CSSSPYNEQFF; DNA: TGTTCCAGCAGCCCTTACAATGAGCAGTTCTTC